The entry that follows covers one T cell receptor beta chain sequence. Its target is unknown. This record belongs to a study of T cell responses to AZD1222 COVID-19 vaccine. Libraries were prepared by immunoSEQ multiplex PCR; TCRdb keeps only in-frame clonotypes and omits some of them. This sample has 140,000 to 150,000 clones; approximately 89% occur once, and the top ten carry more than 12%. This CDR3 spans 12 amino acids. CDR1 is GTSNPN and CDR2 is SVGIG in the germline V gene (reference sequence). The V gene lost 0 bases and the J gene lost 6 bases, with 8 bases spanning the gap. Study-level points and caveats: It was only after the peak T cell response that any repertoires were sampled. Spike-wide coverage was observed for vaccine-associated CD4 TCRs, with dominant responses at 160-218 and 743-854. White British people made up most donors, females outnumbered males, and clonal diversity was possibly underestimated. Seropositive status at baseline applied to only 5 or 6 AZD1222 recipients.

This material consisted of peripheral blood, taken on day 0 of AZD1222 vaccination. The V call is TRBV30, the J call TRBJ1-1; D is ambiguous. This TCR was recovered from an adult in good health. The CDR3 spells CAWSVPGPEAFF. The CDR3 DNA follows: TGTGCCTGGAGTGTCCCCGGGCCTGAAGCTTTCTTT.